The 11 T cell receptor beta chains below all came from one sample that was sequenced in a study of blood T cell repertoires in COVID-19. Clones were read by immunoSEQ multiplex PCR, and TCRdb kept only the in-frame ones, dropping some. The table has 64,000 or so clones, 70% to 85% seen once. The sequenced sample consisted of peripheral blood. All receptors derive from an elderly man with acute or convalescent COVID-19.

This clone occurred a few times. This chain uses TRBV19 with TRBJ1-2; TRBD1 is a possible D gene (6 bases). The CDR3 covers 15 residues. Trimming took 6 bases from V and 1 from J, leaving 15 bases between them. Germline CDR1 LNHDA, CDR2 SQIVND (reference sequence). Here the CDR3 reads CASSSWDTVNYGYTF. The CDR3 nucleotides read TGTGCCAGTAGCAGCTGGGACACCGTTAACTATGGCTACACCTTC.

This clone was recorded a few times. This sequence joins TRBV3-1 (or the pseudogene TRBV3-2) and TRBJ1-2; D perhaps matches TRBD1 (6 bases). The CDR3 runs 15 residues. Germline V CDR1 and CDR2: LGHDT, YNNKEL (reference sequence). V lost 4 bases, J lost 6 bases, and 18 bases lay in between. This chain's CDR3 is CASSPHPGTSDGYTF. The CDR3 nucleotides are TGTGCCAGCAGCCCACACCCCGGGACAAGTGATGGCTACACCTTC.

The J gene is TRBJ2-3, the V gene TRBV15; 12 bases match TRBD1. Germline CDR1 LNHNV, CDR2 YYDKDF (reference sequence). V lost 3 bases, J lost 2 bases, and 3 bases stayed unmatched. This CDR3 has 16 residues. CDR3 in DNA: TGTGCCACCAGCAGGCTGGGACAGGGGGCCACAGATACGCAGTATTTT. Its translation is CATSRLGQGATDTQYF.

The chain uses TRBV5-1 and TRBJ1-2; tentative D call: TRBD1 (5 bases). CDR3 size: 13 residues. V was shortened by 4 bases and J by 2 bases, with 9 bases between the two germline ends. Germline CDR1 SGHRS, CDR2 YFSETQ. This CDR3 reads CASSPRQNYGYTF. CDR3 nucleotides: TGCGCCAGCAGCCCCCGACAGAACTATGGCTACACCTTC.

The CDR3, as DNA: TGTGCCTGGGGGACAAAGACGAACTATGGCTACACCTTC. Amino acid sequence: CAWGTKTNYGYTF. V and J are TRBV30 and TRBJ1-2, with D tentatively TRBD1 (6 bases). The germline V and J ends were trimmed by 5 bases and 2 bases, with 12 bases remaining between them. The CDR3 totals 13 residues. CDR1 is GTSNPN, CDR2 SVGIG, per germline (reference sequence).

This clone was counted once. The chain uses TRBV5-1 and TRBJ2-1; D gene ambiguous. The germline V gene has CDR1 SGHRS and CDR2 YFSETQ. This CDR3 is built from 15 residues. The ends were cut back, 0 bases at V and 3 bases at J, with 10 bases in the middle. The CDR3 spells CASSLGQAIYNEQFF. The CDR3 coding sequence is TGCGCCAGCAGCTTGGGTCAGGCAATCTACAATGAGCAGTTCTTC.

CDR3: CASSQEVGGSNNEQFF. Written as DNA, the CDR3 is TGTGCCAGCAGCCAAGAAGTAGGCGGATCCAACAATGAGCAGTTCTTC. J is TRBJ2-1 and V is TRBV3-1 (or the pseudogene TRBV3-2); D remains ambiguous. The CDR3 has 16 amino acids. Trimming stripped 0 bases from V and 5 bases from J, with 14 bases between. In germline, CDR1 is LGHDT, CDR2 YNNKEL (reference sequence).

J is TRBJ2-2 and V is TRBV5-1; possibly TRBD1 for D (6 bases). Germline V gene lookup returns CDR1 SGHRS and CDR2 YFSETQ. V lost 0 bases, J lost 2 bases, and 8 bases lay in between. This CDR3 region has 15 residues. CDR3 in amino acids: CASSLGTANTGELFF. CDR3 DNA sequence: TGCGCCAGCAGCTTGGGGACAGCAAACACCGGGGAGCTGTTTTTT.

The chain carries TRBV5-1 and TRBJ2-5; D is undetermined. Germline V gene sequence: CDR1 SGHRS, CDR2 YFSETQ. The CDR3 has 14 amino acids. Trimming removed 0 bases at V and 1 base at J, with 7 bases between. CDR3 region: CASSLEPSQETQYF. In nucleotides, the CDR3 is TGCGCCAGCAGCTTGGAACCTAGCCAAGAGACCCAGTACTTC.

The rearrangement uses TRBV10-2 and TRBJ1-4; no clear D gene. Trimming removed 6 bases at V and 0 bases at J, with 8 bases between. This CDR3 is 14 amino acids long. Per the germline V gene, CDR1 is WSHSY and CDR2 is SAAADI. The CDR3 loop is CASSGPSTNEKLFF. The CDR3 DNA reads TGCGCCAGCAGCGGTCCGTCAACTAATGAAAAACTGTTTTTT.

The chain joins TRBV5-6 to TRBJ1-1; D remains unclear. There are 14 residues in the CDR3. The V gene's germline CDR1 is SGHDT and CDR2 YYEEEE. The V gene lost 1 base and the J gene lost 1 base, with 8 bases spanning the gap. CDR3 protein: CASSLLSRNTEAFF. The CDR3 DNA reads as TGTGCCAGCAGCTTGCTCTCTCGGAACACTGAAGCTTTCTTT.